These 5 T cell receptor beta chains share one sample of origin, sequenced in a study of untreated major depressive disorder. The repertoire was sequenced with immunoSEQ multiplex PCR; TCRdb's copy has only in-frame clones and lacks some. The sample has about 22,000 clones, under 90% seen once; the top ten hold around 0.45%. Sequencing was carried out using CD4+ T cells from PBMCs. Receptor source: a woman aged 40 to 50 in good health.

This chain's CDR3 is CASSESLLKETQYF. In nucleotides, the CDR3 is TGCGCCAGCAGTGAGTCGTTGCTTAAAGAGACCCAGTACTTC. The chain is built from TRBV10-1 and TRBJ2-5; D call uncertain. Germline lookup yields CDR1 WNHNN and CDR2 SYGVQD (reference sequence). V shed 0 bases and J shed 3 bases, with 8 bases lying between them. This CDR3 spans 14 amino acids.

The chain carries TRBV6-6 and TRBJ2-7; D perhaps matches TRBD1 (6 bases). Per the germline V gene, CDR1 is MNHNY and CDR2 is SVGAGI (reference sequence). This CDR3 has 15 residues. The V gene lost 7 bases and the J gene lost 1 base, with 17 bases spanning the gap. This CDR3 reads CASTPSGTSSYEQYF. CDR3 nucleotide sequence: TGTGCCAGCACCCCCTCCGGGACATCGTCCTACGAGCAGTACTTC.

The chain carries TRBV4-3 and TRBJ2-2, with unresolved D. Germline-derived CDR1 and CDR2 are LGHNA and YSLEER. The CDR3 covers 16 residues. The V and J ends lost 0 bases and 0 bases respectively, with 8 bases between them. The CDR3 DNA is TGCGCCAGCAGCCAAGACTACCAATCGAACACCGGGGAGCTGTTTTTT. Translated: CASSQDYQSNTGELFF.

This clone was seen a handful of times. CDR3 DNA: TGTGCCAGCAGCCCGGGCCCCTCGGGGGGAGAGACCCAGTACTTC. It translates to CASSPGPSGGETQYF. The chain employs TRBV5-4 and TRBJ2-5; the match to TRBD2 covers 7 bases. Trimming cost V 4 bases and J 4 bases; bases outside gene matches: 10. Germline values: CDR1 SGHNT, CDR2 YYREEE (reference sequence). The CDR3 length is 15 residues.

The rearrangement uses TRBV28 and TRBJ2-3; TRBD2 might be the D (5 bases). The CDR3 runs to 12 residues. CDR1 and CDR2 (germline): MDHEN, SYDVKM. Trimming took 7 bases from V and 6 from J, leaving 11 bases between them. Here the CDR3 reads CASTYPGDTQYF. The DNA for the CDR3 is TGTGCCAGCACCTACCCGGGGGATACGCAGTATTTT.